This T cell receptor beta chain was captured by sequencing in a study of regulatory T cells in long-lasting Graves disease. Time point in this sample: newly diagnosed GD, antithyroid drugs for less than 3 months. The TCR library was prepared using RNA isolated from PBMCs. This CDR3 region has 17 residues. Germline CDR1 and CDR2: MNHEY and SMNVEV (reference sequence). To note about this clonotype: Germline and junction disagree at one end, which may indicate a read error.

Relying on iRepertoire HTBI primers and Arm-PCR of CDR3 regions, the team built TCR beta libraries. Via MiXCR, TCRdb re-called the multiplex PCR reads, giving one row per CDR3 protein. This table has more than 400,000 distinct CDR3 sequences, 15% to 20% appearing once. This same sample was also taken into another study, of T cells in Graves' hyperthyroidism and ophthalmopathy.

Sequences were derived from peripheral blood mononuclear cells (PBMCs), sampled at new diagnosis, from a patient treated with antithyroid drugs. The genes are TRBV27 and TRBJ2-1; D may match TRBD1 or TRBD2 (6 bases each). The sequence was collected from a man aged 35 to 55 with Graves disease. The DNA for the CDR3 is TGTGCCAACAGTTTATCGATAGGGGGGATCTCCTACAATGAGCAGTTCTTC. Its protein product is CANSLSIGGISYNEQFF.